This section outlines one T cell receptor beta chain sequence together with its context. The sample belongs to a study of blood T cell repertoires in COVID-19. Background on the study: Specimens from acute and convalescent COVID-19 originated in the United States, Italy and Spain. From T cells, B-cell-depleted T cells, or PBMCs came the material, which was cDNA or gDNA.

The CDR3 runs 13 residues. V lost 4 bases and J lost 1, with 8 bases in between. Looked up from germline, CDR1 is SQVTM and CDR2 is ANQGSEA. Authors' analysis steps: Researchers report that nucleated cell counts were estimated from reference gene primer amplification. Sequencing used immunoSEQ multiplex PCR; TCRdb keeps in-frame clones, though not all of them. V, J and clone size reflect that table, while D and trimming were determined from the DNA. This sample has roughly 200,000 clones, with about 85% found just once. Sequencing used peripheral blood. This receptor was obtained from a woman older than 75 with acute or convalescent COVID-19. J is TRBJ1-5 and V is TRBV29-1; no firm D call. The CDR3 DNA reads as TGCAGCGTTGTGGCGGGCAGCAATCAGCCCCAGCATTTT. Its translation: CSVVAGSNQPQHF.